This TCR beta chain was captured by sequencing in a study of cytomegalovirus exposure and HLA in healthy donors. Points from the study as a whole: Most subjects' HLA-A and HLA-B alleles were reportedly predicted from TCR beta sequences. Upon later analysis, HLA-associated TCR beta chains proved more clonally expanded than other, equally common chains.

V was clipped by 0 bases and J by 4 bases, with 12 bases between them. CDR3 length: 15 residues. Germline-derived CDR1 and CDR2 are LNHNV and YYDKDF (reference sequence). Primers: 60 Vbeta forward and 13 Jbeta reverse. Sequenced by immunoSEQ multiplex PCR; TCRdb stores in-frame clones only, minus some. The table has 65,000 to 75,000 clones, roughly 79% seen once; the top ten hold approximately 5.8%. Comments on this clone: Its antigen is as yet unknown.

Source material: PBMCs. The receptor's source is a man between 50 and 59 years old in good health and CMV-seronegative. The chain carries TRBV15 and TRBJ1-1; D remains unclear. CDR3 DNA: TGTGCCACCAGCAGAGAGCGTGGAGGAGTCACTGAAGCTTTCTTT. It specifies CATSRERGGVTEAFF.